The TCR beta chain described here comes from a study of blood T cell repertoires in COVID-19 (dated by TCRdb to about 2020). About the full investigation: Collaborator samples came from the United States, Italy and Spain and covered acute and convalescent phases of COVID-19. The prospective study material was composed of cDNA or gDNA derived from T cells, B-cell-depleted T cells, or PBMCs. The repertoires were released in a freely available public database intended as a resource for research on the immune response to SARS-CoV-2. Deeply sampled blood TCRbeta repertoires from subjects exposed to, actively infected with, or recovered from COVID-19 were included in the dataset. HLA class I and class II types, where available, came from metadata supplied by the sample provider rather than from assay-based typing. A de-identified subject ID, COVID-19 status, age in years and sex were almost always included in the sample metadata. Samples were obtained from the ongoing ImmuneRACE study (first 160 participants) and from 1,000 to 1,500 subjects provided by 6 global collaborators.

The immunoSEQ Assay, a bias-controlled multiplex PCR, was used to amplify TCRbeta CDR3 regions from genomic DNA. In the authors' own workflow: Within the assay, amplification of reference gene primers was used to estimate how many nucleated cells each sample contained. To quantify the absolute abundance of each unique TCRbeta CDR3 rearrangement, sequence reads were collapsed and filtered. For each sample, productive Simpson clonality was calculated as the square root of Simpson's diversity index across productive rearrangements. This immuneACCESS table, as held by TCRdb, lists in-frame sequences with V and J called but not all clones. Of the missing ones, under half trace to an unresolved V gene in checked studies; the others have no known cause. The V and J calls and clone size were taken over from that table, and D and trimming were inferred from the DNA. The table for this sample lists roughly 80,000 clones; roughly 82% of them were counted only once. In total, the top ten clones hold roughly 12% of the sample.

Points on this clone: There is no known antigen for this receptor. There are no base qualities to consult, and no much larger clone falls within one base.

Overall results and qualifications from the work: The quantity of clinical and demographic metadata differed by source and by participant and was supplied without curation.

Reading the germline V gene gives CDR1 ENHRY and CDR2 SYGVKD. The CDR3 covers 19 residues, taking in both the cysteine and the phenylalanine. The read is trimmed to its CDR3 DNA, 57 bases read in frame from base 1. V is trimmed back by 0 bases and J by 7 bases, and the junction contains 12 bases that no gene match accounts for. Whole blood was collected in K2EDTA tubes by collaborating institutions according to the institutions' own protocols. Collaborator samples were shipped for TCRbeta analysis as frozen whole blood, isolated PBMCs, or DNA extracted from either sample type. Sequencing was performed on peripheral blood. This TCR was recovered from an older man with acute or convalescent COVID-19. The rearranged segments are TRBV10-3 and TRBJ1-6, with TRBD1 matching 10 junction bases. The nucleotides read TGTGCCATCAGTGAGTCTTCGGGACGCGGGACAGGGGTAAATTCACCCCTCCACTTT. Its translation reads: CAISESSGRGTGVNSPLHF.